This TCR beta chain was retrieved from a study of control samples from healthy donors and cancer patients. Here immunoSEQ multiplex PCR was the method, and the copy in TCRdb shows in-frame clones only, minus some. Of about 110,000 clones in the sample, roughly 90% are singletons; the top ten hold roughly 3.7%. Per germline, CDR1 MNHEY and CDR2 SVGEGT. The V segment lost 6 bases and the J segment 2 bases; nucleotides outside the gene matches: 3. The CDR3 is 14 residues long. This clone was picked up one time. This chain uses TRBV6-2 or TRBV6-3 with TRBJ2-7; TRBD2 agrees at 11 bases. Sequenced material: PBMCs. The TCR sequence derives from a woman between 55 and 75 years old with lung cancer. The CDR3 sequence: CASRPSGGTYEQYF. CDR3 bases: TGTGCCAGCAGGCCTAGCGGGGGGACCTACGAGCAGTACTTC.